This paragraph covers one TCR beta chain sequence. A far larger clone is only one base removed, so a read error is likely. The data were obtained in a study of shared clonotypes between healthy human individuals. Study information: The study drew on a couple of women and three men aged 18 to 49 as donors.

There were no recent acute infections or vaccinations among the donors, who were healthy HIV-negative adults. Without sorting, samples used tens of millions of PBMCs for genomic DNA. Germline V gene data show CDR1 as MNHNS and CDR2 as SASEGT. CDR3 length: 13 residues. The germline V and J ends were trimmed by 3 bases and 9 bases, with 14 bases remaining between them. Authors' analysis steps: ImmunoSEQ junction-only sequences lacked quality scores, so their filtering differed. Sequencing used immunoSEQ multiplex PCR; TCRdb keeps in-frame clones, though not all of them. That table gives V, J and clone size, and the DNA gave D and trimming. The sample has approximately 500,000 clones, roughly 79% seen once.

The sequence derives from a woman aged 40-49 years in good health. Some clones in this sample may be carry-over from other donors' samples. The V and J genes are TRBV6-1 and TRBJ2-5; maybe TRBD2 (6 bases). Sequencing input: PBMCs. CDR3: CASSDRVREAQYF. CDR3 bases: TGTGCCAGCAGTGACAGGGTCAGGGAGGCCCAGTACTTC.